This T cell receptor beta chain originates from a study of beta chain features in type 1 diabetes. Germline V gene lookup returns CDR1 SNHLY and CDR2 FYNNEI. V was cut by 6 bases and J by 2 bases, with 10 bases left in between. The CDR3 loop spans 14 amino acids. Expressed TCRB transcripts got sequenced, as all isolated RNA was reverse transcribed. Some clones are missing from TCRdb's copy, which holds only in-frame ones; the method was immunoSEQ multiplex PCR. The sample has some 270,000 clones, around an eighth seen once. This clone was detected a few times. The clonotype originates from a middle-aged woman in good health. This chain connects TRBV2 to TRBJ2-2; D possibly corresponds to TRBD1 (6 bases). Material for sequencing was naive CD4+ T cells from blood. The DNA for the CDR3 is TGTGCCAGCAGGTTCGGGACAAACACCGGGGAGCTGTTTTTT. Its protein product is CASRFGTNTGELFF.